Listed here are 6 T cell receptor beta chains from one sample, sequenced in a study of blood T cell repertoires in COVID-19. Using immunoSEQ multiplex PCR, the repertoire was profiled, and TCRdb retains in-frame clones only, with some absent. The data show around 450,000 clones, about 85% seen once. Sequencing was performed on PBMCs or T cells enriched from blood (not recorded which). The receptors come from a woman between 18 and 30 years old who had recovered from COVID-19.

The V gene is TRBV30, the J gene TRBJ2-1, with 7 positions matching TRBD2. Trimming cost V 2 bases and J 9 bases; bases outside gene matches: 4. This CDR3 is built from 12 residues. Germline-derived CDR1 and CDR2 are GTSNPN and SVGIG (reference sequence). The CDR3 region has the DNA TGTGCCTGGAGTCCGGGGGGAGGTGAGCAGTTCTTC. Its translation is CAWSPGGGEQFF.

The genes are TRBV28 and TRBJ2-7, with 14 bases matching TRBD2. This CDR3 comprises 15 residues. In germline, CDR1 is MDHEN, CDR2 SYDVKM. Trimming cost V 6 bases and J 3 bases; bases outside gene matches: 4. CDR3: CASSTGTSGGYEQYF. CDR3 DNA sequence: TGTGCCAGCAGCACCGGGACTAGCGGGGGCTACGAGCAGTACTTC.

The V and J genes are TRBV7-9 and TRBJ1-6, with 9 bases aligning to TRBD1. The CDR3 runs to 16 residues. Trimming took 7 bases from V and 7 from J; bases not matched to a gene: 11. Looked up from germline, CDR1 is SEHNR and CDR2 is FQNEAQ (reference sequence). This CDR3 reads CASTKRTGQGNSPLHF. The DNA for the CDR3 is TGTGCCAGCACCAAGAGGACGGGACAGGGAAATTCACCCCTCCACTTT.

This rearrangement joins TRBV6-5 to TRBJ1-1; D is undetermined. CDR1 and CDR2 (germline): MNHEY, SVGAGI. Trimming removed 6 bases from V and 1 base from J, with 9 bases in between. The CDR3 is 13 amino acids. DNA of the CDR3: TGTGCCAGCAGCCCCCCTTGGAACACTGAAGCTTTCTTT. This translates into CASSPPWNTEAFF.

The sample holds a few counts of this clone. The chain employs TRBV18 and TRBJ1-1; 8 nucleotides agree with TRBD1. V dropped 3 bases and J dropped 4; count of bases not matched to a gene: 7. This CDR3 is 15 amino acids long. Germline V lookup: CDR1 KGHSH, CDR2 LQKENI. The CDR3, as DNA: TGTGCCAGCTCACCTTCTACAGGGGGAACCACTGAAGCTTTCTTT. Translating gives CASSPSTGGTTEAFF.

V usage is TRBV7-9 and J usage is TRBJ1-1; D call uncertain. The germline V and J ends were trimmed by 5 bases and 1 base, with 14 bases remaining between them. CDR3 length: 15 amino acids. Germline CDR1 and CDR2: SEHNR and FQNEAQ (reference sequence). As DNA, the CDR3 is TGTGCCAGCAGCCCCATCCTCCCACAGAACACTGAAGCTTTCTTT. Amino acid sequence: CASSPILPQNTEAFF.